The clone carrying this TCR beta chain was observed many times. Its antigen is currently unknown. TCRdb used MiXCR to reprocess the reads, holding one entry per CDR3 protein. Of around 17,000 distinct CDR3 sequences listed, more than 20% are singletons. The source of the sample is a study of liver allograft versus peripheral blood T cells. The wider study: Repertoires from peripheral blood of liver transplant recipients were compared with those inside their transplanted livers. Study-wide results and caveats: Liver allograft T cell receptor repertoires were reported to differ from peripheral blood repertoires.

CDR1 is ENHRY and CDR2 is SYGVKD in the germline V gene. The CDR3 has 15 amino acids. Trimming took 7 bases from V and 3 from J, leaving 15 bases between them. The genes are TRBV10-3 and TRBJ2-2, with D hard to call. The clonotype was recovered from a human patient who had a liver transplant. A subset of T cells may come from the graft donor. The CDR3 DNA sequence: TGTGCCATCAAGGCCACGAAGTCCCACACCGGGGAGCTGTTTTTT. Protein product: CAIKATKSHTGELFF.